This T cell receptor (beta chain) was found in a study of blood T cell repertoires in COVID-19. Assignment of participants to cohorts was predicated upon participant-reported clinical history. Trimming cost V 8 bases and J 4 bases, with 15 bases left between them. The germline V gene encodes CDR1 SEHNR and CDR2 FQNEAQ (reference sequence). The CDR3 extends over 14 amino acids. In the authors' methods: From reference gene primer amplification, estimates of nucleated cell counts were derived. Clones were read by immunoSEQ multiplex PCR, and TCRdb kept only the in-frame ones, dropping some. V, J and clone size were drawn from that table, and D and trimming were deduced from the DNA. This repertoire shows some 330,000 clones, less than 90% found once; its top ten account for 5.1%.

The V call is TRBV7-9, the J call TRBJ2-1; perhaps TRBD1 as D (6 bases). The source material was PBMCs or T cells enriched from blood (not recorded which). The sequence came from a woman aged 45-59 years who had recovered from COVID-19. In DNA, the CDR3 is TGTGCCAGCTTGGACAGCCTCGGGTACAATGAGCAGTTCTTC. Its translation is CASLDSLGYNEQFF.